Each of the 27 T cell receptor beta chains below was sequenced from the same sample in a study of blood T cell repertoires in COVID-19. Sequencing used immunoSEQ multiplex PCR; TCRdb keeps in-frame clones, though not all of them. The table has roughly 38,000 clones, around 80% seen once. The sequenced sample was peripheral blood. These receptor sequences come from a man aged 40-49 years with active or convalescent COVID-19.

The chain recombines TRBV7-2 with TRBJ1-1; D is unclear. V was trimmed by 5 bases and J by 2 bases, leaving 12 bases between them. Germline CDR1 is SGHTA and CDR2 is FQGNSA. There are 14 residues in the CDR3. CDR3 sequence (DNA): TGTGCCAGCAGCCGCAAAGCGGGCAACACTGAAGCTTTCTTT. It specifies CASSRKAGNTEAFF.

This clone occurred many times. This chain's CDR3 is CASSESMGAAEAFF. The CDR3 DNA follows: TGTGCCAGCAGTGAATCGATGGGGGCCGCTGAAGCTTTCTTT. The J gene is TRBJ1-1, the V gene TRBV25-1, with TRBD1 as a possible D gene (6 bases). The ends were cut back, 1 base at V and 6 bases at J, with 12 bases in the middle. The CDR3 consists of 14 residues. Germline V CDR1 and CDR2: MGHDK, SYGVNS. The variable domain in full, with the rest retrieved from reference TRBV25-1 and TRBJ1-1, is EADIYQTPRYLVIGTGKKITLECSQTMGHDKMYWYQQDPGMELHLIHYSYGVNSTEKGDLSSESTVSRIRTEHFPLTLESARPSHTSQYLCASSESMGAAEAFFGQGTRLTVV.

CDR3 amino acids: CASSEIASGSYEQYF. The CDR3 coding sequence is TGTGCCAGCAGTGAAATAGCTAGCGGGAGCTACGAGCAGTACTTC. This sequence joins TRBV6-1 and TRBJ2-7; TRBD2 matches 10 bases. Germline V lookup: CDR1 MNHNS, CDR2 SASEGT. V shed 2 bases, J shed 3 bases, and the junction held 4 bases outside the gene matches. The CDR3 runs 15 residues.

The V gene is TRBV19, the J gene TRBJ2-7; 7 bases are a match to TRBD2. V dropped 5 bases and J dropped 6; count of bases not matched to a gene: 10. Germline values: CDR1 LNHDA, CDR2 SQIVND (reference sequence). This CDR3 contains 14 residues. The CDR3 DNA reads TGTGCCAGTAGTTCACCCCGTGGGAGGGCCGAGCAGTACTTC. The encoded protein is CASSSPRGRAEQYF.

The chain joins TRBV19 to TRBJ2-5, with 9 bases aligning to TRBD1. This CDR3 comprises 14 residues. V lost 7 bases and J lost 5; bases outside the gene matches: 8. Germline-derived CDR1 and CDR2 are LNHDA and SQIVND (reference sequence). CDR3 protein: CASMKTGTGETQYF. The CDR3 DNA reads TGTGCCAGTATGAAAACCGGGACAGGGGAGACCCAGTACTTC.

The CDR3 DNA is TGTGCCTGGAGTGTTGCAACGACGGGTGATGGCTACACCTTC. Amino acids: CAWSVATTGDGYTF. V is TRBV30 and J is TRBJ1-2; unclear D gene. The germline CDR1 and CDR2 sequences are GTSNPN and SVGIG (reference sequence). The CDR3 consists of 14 residues. Trimming took off 0 bases at V and 6 bases at J, with 14 bases between the two ends.

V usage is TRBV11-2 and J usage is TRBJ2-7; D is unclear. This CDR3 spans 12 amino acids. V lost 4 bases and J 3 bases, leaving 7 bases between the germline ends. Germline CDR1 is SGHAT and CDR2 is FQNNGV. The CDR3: CASSSNVYEQYF. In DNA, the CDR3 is TGTGCCAGCAGCTCTAACGTCTACGAGCAGTACTTC.

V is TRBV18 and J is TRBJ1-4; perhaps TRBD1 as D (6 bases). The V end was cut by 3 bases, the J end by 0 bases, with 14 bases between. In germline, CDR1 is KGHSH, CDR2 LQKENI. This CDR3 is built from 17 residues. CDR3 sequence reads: CASSPDSLVATNEKLFF. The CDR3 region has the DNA TGTGCCAGCTCACCGGACAGCCTTGTTGCAACTAATGAAAAACTGTTTTTT. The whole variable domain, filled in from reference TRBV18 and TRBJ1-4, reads NAGVMQNPRHLVRRRGQEARLRCSPMKGHSHVYWYRQLPEEGLKFMVYLQKENIIDESGMPKERFSAEFPKEGPSILRIQQVVRGDSAAYFCASSPDSLVATNEKLFFGSGTQLSVL.

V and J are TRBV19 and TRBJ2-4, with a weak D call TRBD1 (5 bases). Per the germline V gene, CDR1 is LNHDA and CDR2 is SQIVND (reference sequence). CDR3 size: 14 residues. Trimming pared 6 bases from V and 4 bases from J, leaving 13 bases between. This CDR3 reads CASSTQARKNIQYF. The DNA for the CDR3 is TGTGCCAGTAGCACACAGGCAAGAAAAAACATTCAGTACTTC.

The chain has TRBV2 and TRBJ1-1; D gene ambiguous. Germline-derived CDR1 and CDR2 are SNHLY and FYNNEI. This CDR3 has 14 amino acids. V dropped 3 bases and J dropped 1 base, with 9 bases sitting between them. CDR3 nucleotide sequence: TGTGCCAGCAGTGAGCGGGGTTGGAACACTGAAGCTTTCTTT. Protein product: CASSERGWNTEAFF.

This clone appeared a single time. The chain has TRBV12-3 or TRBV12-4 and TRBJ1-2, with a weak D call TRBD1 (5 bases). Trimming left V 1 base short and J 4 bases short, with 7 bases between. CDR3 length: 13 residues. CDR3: CASSLGRAYGYTF. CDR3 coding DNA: TGTGCCAGCAGTTTAGGCAGGGCCTATGGCTACACCTTC.

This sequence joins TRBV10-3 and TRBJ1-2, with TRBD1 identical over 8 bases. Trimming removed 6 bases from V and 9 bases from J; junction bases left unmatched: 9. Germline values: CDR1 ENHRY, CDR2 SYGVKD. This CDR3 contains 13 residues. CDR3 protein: CAISLGQGRSYTF. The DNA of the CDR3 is TGTGCCATCAGCCTCGGACAGGGAAGAAGCTACACCTTC.

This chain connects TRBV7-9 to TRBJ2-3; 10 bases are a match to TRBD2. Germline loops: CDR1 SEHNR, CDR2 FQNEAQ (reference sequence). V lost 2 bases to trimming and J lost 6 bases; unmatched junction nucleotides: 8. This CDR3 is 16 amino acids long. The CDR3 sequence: CASSLQSSGGRDTQYF. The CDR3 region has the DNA TGTGCCAGCAGCTTACAATCTAGCGGGGGTAGGGATACGCAGTATTTT.

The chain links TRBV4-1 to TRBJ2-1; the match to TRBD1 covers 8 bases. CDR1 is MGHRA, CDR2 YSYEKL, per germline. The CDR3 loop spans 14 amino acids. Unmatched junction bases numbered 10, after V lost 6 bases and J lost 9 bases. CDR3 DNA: TGCGCCAGCAGGCTCGGGACAGGTTGGGTTGAGCAGTTCTTC. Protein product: CASRLGTGWVEQFF.

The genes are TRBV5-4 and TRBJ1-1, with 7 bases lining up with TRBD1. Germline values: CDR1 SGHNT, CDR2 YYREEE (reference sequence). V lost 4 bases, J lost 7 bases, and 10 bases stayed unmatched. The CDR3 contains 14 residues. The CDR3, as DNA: TGTGCCAGCAGCCTGGCCGGGACAGATGTTGAAGCTTTCTTT. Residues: CASSLAGTDVEAFF.

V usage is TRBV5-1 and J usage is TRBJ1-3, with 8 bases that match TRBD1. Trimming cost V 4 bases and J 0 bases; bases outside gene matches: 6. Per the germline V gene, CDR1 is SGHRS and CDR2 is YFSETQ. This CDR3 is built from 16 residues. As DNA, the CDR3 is TGCGCCAGCAGCCGCGCCGGGACAGGCTCTGGAAACACCATATATTTT. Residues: CASSRAGTGSGNTIYF.

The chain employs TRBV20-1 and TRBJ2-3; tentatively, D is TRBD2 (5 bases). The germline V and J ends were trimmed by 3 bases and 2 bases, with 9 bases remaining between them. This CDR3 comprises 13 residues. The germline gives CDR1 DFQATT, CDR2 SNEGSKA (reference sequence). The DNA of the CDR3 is TGCAGTGCTAGTGCGGGTACCACAGATACGCAGTATTTT. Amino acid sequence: CSASAGTTDTQYF.

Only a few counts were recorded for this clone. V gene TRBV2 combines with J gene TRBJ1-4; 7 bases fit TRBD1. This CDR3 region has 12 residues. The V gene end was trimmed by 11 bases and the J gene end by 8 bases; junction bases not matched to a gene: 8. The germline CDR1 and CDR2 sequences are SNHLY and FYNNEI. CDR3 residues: CAGRTGAEKLFF. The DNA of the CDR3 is TGTGCCGGACGCACAGGGGCGGAAAAACTGTTTTTT.

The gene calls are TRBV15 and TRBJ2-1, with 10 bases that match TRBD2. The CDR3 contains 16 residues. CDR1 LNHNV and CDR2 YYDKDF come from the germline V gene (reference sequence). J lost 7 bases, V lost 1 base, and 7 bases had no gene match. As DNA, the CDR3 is TGTGCCACCAGCAGAGTTAGTCTAGCGGGAGAGAATGAGCAGTTCTTC. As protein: CATSRVSLAGENEQFF.

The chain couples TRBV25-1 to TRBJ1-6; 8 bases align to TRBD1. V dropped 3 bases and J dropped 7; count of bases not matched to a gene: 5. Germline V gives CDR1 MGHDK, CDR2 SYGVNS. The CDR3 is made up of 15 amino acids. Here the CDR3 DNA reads TGTGCCAGCAGTGATCGGACAGGGTGGAATTCACCCCTCCACTTT. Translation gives CASSDRTGWNSPLHF. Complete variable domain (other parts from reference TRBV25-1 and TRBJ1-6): EADIYQTPRYLVIGTGKKITLECSQTMGHDKMYWYQQDPGMELHLIHYSYGVNSTEKGDLSSESTVSRIRTEHFPLTLESARPSHTSQYLCASSDRTGWNSPLHFGNGTRLTVT.

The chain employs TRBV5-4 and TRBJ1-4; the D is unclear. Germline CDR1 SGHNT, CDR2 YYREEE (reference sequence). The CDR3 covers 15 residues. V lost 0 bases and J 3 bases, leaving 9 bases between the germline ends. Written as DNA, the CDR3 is TGTGCCAGCAGCTTGGACCAGGCACCTAATGAAAAACTGTTTTTT. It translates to CASSLDQAPNEKLFF. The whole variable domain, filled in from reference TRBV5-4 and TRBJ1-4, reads ETGVTQSPTHLIKTRGQQVTLRCSSQSGHNTVSWYQQALGQGPQFIFQYYREEENGRGNFPPRFSGLQFPNYSSELNVNALELDDSALYLCASSLDQAPNEKLFFGSGTQLSVL.

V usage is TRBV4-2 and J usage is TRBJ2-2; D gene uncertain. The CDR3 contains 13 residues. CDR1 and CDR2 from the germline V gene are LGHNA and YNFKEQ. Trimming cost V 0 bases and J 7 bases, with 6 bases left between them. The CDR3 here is CASSQERDGELFF. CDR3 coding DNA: TGTGCCAGCAGCCAAGAACGAGACGGGGAGCTGTTTTTT.

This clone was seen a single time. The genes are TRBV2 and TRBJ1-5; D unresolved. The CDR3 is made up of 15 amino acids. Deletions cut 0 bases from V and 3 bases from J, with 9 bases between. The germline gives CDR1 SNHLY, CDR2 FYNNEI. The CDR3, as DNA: TGTGCCAGCAGTGAAGCGCTTGGCATCAATCAGCCCCAGCATTTT. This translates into CASSEALGINQPQHF.

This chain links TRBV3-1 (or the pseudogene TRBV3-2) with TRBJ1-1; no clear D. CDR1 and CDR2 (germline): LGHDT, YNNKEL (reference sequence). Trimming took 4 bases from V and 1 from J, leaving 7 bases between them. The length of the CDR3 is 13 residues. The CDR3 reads CASSRGGNTEAFF. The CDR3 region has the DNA TGTGCCAGCAGCCGAGGCGGGAACACTGAAGCTTTCTTT.

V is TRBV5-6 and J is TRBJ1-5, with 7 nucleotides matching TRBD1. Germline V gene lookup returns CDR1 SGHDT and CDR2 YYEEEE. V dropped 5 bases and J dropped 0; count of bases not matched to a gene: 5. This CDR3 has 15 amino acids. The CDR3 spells CASSRGQTSNQPQHF. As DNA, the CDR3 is TGTGCCAGCAGTCGGGGACAGACTAGCAATCAGCCCCAGCATTTT.

The DNA of the CDR3 is TGTGCCAGCAGCCCCCCAGGGACAGGGGGTAGTTACACCTTC. Amino acids: CASSPPGTGGSYTF. This sequence joins TRBV28 and TRBJ1-2; 11 positions agree with TRBD1. The CDR3 loop spans 14 amino acids. The trim removed 6 bases at V and 11 bases at J, leaving 11 bases unmatched. Germline CDR1 is MDHEN and CDR2 is SYDVKM.

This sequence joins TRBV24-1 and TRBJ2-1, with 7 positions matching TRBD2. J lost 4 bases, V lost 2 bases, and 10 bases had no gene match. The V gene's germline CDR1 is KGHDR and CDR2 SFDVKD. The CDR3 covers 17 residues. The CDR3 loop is CATSDSGASGVYNEQFF. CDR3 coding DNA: TGTGCCACCAGTGATTCGGGCGCCAGCGGGGTTTACAATGAGCAGTTCTTC.